This T cell receptor (beta chain) emerged from a study of Tregs in tolerant kidney transplant recipients. Overall study findings and caveats: Validation in larger populations is needed because few patients were studied. Expanding Tregs on activated donor B cells appeared to best identify donor-specific TCRbeta clones.

Assay used: immunoSEQ multiplex PCR; TCRdb lists only in-frame clones, some missing. Here the sample spans 200,000 to 300,000 clones, roughly four fifths being singletons. Regarding this clone: Antigen specificity is unknown.

Germline V lookup: CDR1 LNHDA, CDR2 SQIVND (reference sequence). This CDR3 contains 15 residues. The J segment lost 7 bases and the V segment lost 6 bases, leaving 12 bases of the junction unmatched. The sample was CD4+ T cells from blood. The rearrangement uses TRBV19 and TRBJ1-1, with 9 bases that match TRBD1. This clonotype originated in a human donor in good health. The CDR3 bases are TGTGCCAGTAGGGGGACCGGGACAGGGTTGGGTGAAGCTTTCTTT. This translates into CASRGTGTGLGEAFF.